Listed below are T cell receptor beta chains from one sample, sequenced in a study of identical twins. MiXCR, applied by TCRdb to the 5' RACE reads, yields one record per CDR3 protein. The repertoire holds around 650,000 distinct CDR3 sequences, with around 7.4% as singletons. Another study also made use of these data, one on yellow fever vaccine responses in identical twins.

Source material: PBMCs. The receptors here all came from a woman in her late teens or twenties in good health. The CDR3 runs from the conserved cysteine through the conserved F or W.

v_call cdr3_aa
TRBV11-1 CASSPYRDRGPMNTEAFF
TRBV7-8 CASSRGSRPSGSTDTQYF
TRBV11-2 CASSSRGGQGPDTQYF
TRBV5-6 CASSTNRAADTQYF
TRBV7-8 CASSPPRQASNQPQHF
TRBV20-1 CSAHITGRYEQYF
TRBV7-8 CASSTDRGPYEQYF
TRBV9 CASSVGGDSSGNTIYF
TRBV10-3 CAITGDSNQPQHF
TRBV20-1 CSAREGLSSGELFF
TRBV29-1 CSVGQGNSPLHF
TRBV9 CASSANPLKGRETYEQYF
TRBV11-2 CASKIAGGPDTQYF
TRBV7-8 CASSFMQNNYGYTF
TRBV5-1 CASSGGAGASTDTQYF
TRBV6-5 CASSYSPTGQETQYF
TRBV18 CASSPGDTRYF
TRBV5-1 CASQPQHF
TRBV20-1 CSARSSGGSSGNTIYF
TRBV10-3 CAISTKGETQYF
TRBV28 CASSLYRLAGGRMNEQFF
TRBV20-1 CSVREGEAFF
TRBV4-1 CASSQVGQGKDTQYF
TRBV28 CASSLAGGGSTGETQYF